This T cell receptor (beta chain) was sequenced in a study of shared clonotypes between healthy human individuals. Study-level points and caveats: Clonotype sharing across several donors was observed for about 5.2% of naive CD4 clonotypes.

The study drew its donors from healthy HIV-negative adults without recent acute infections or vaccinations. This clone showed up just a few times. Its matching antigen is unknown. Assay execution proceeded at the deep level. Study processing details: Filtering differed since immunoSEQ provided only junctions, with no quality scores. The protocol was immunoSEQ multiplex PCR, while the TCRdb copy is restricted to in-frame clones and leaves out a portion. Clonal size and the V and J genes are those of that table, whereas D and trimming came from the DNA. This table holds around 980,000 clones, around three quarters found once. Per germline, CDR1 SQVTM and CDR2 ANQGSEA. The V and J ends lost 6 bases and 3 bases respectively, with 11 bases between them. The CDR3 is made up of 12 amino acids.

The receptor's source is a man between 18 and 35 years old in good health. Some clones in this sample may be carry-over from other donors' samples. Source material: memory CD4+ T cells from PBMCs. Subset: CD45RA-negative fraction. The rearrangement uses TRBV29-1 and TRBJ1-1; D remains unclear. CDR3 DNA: TGCAGCGTGTGGAGGGAGGACACTGAAGCTTTCTTT. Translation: CSVWREDTEAFF.